This T cell receptor beta chain was identified in a study of sequential checkpoint blockade in melanoma. As for the study in general: Arm A got nivolumab then ipilimumab; arm B the reverse, 1:1. Each arm's sequence ended with maintenance nivolumab.

Germline CDR1 and CDR2: MNHEY and SMNVEV (reference sequence). The CDR3 is 17 residues long. V shed 3 bases and J 0 bases; nucleotides not matched to a gene: 6. Treatment reported: randomized to nivolumab then ipilimumab (arm A) or the reverse (arm B). No patient had prior DNA-damaging chemotherapy. PBMC sorting kept live CD3+CD8+ cells without CD19 or CD56. Profiling relied on immunoSEQ multiplex PCR, and the TCRdb table lists in-frame clones only, not all of them. This table holds over 15,000 clones, 72% found once. The sequencing here drew on CD8+ T cells sorted from blood (inferred from file names), taken from a patient given nivolumab and ipilimumab in sequence. The clonotype was recovered from a human donor with melanoma. The chain links TRBV27 to TRBJ1-5; 9 bases fit TRBD1. This CDR3 is CASSFSTGGFSNQPQHF. The CDR3 DNA reads as TGTGCCAGCAGTTTCTCGACAGGGGGTTTTAGCAATCAGCCCCAGCATTTT.